This TCR beta chain comes out of a study of blood T cell repertoires in COVID-19. Overall study: COVID-19 samples, acute and convalescent, were from the United States, Italy and Spain. Sources were T cells, B-cell-depleted T cells, or PBMCs; the material itself was cDNA or gDNA.

The V gene's germline CDR1 is SGHRS and CDR2 YFSETQ. The trim removed 0 bases at V and 8 bases at J, leaving 11 bases unmatched. The CDR3 spans 16 residues. Original processing methods: Estimated nucleated cell counts came from reference gene primer amplification. The table came from immunoSEQ multiplex PCR; TCRdb's copy has only in-frame clones and leaves some out. V, J and clone size are those of that table, while D and trimming were read from the DNA. The sample carries around 500,000 clones, approximately 83% recorded once. This TCR came from a human donor in a cohort sampled during active COVID-19. V usage is TRBV5-1 and J usage is TRBJ2-1; 7 bases are a match to TRBD2. The sequenced material came from peripheral blood. The CDR3 protein is CASSLAGGRGGDEQFF. CDR3 in DNA: TGCGCCAGCAGCTTGGCTGGCGGGAGAGGAGGGGATGAGCAGTTCTTC.